This T cell receptor (beta chain) comes out of a study of cytomegalovirus exposure and HLA in healthy donors. Both 60 Vbeta primers and 13 Jbeta primers went into the PCR. Source study methods: In a later analysis, around 10 million of tens of millions of unique beta chains occurred in at least two donors. The data were produced by immunoSEQ multiplex PCR, yet TCRdb's version contains in-frame clones alone and is incomplete. Clonal size and the V and J genes are those of that table, whereas D and trimming came from the DNA. The table includes some 180,000 clones, around 80% detected once. The CDR3 runs to 13 residues. V was shortened by 2 bases and J by 4 bases, with 11 bases between the two germline ends. From germline, CDR1 is GTSNPN and CDR2 SVGIG (reference sequence).

Sample: PBMCs. This clonotype was obtained from a girl aged 5 to 17 in good health and CMV-seropositive. V usage is TRBV30 and J usage is TRBJ2-5; no definite D call. As DNA, the CDR3 is TGTGCCTGGAGTAGCAGGTTGAGAGAGACCCAGTACTTC. It is translated as CAWSSRLRETQYF.